The rows below give T cell receptor beta chains drawn from one sample of a study of T cells in Graves' hyperthyroidism and ophthalmopathy. TCRdb fed the multiplex PCR reads into MiXCR, producing one record per CDR3 protein. This table holds hundreds of thousands of distinct CDR3 sequences, about 14% found once. Sequenced sample: blood. The receptors shown here come from a woman aged 25 to 39 with Graves' hyperthyroidism that later progressed to Graves' ophthalmopathy. The CDR3 runs from the conserved cysteine through the conserved F or W. Each record gives: V gene, J gene, clone size, D gene, CDR3 DNA, CDR3 protein. D genes are given only for firm matches. Expanded clones are given a class, and other clones once, few, many or no size at all.

TRBV11-2,TRBJ2-5,many,.,TGTGCCAGCAGCTCGGGGGACAGAGTATCCCCTAAGACCCAGTACTTC,CASSSGDRVSPKTQYF
TRBV3-1,TRBJ2-7,.,TRBD1,TGTGCCAGCAGCACATCGGGACAGATTACCTACGAGCAGTACTTC,CASSTSGQITYEQYF
TRBV29-1,TRBJ2-7,many,TRBD1,TGCAGCGTTGACGGGACAGGGGGATCCTACGAGCAGTACTTC,CSVDGTGGSYEQYF
TRBV5-1,TRBJ2-1,.,TRBD2,TGCGCCAGCAGCCTTGCTAGCGGGAGTGGTCTTGGTATGAATGAGCAGTTCTTC,CASSLASGSGLGMNEQFF
TRBV9,TRBJ2-1,many,.,TGTGCCAGCAGCGTAGCTAGGGGAAGTGGGTACAATGAGCAGTTCTTC,CASSVARGSGYNEQFF
TRBV11-3,TRBJ2-3,many,TRBD1,TGTGCCAGCAGCCGGACAGGGTTAGGCACAGATACGCAGTATTTT,CASSRTGLGTDTQYF
TRBV3-1,TRBJ1-1,many,.,TGTGCCAGCAGCGATACCGGGGCTTGGGGCACTGAAGCTTTCTTT,CASSDTGAWGTEAFF
TRBV2,TRBJ2-1,many,TRBD2,TGTGCCAGCACTGCCGGGAGGGCCCTCTACAATGAGCAGTTCTTC,CASTAGRALYNEQFF
TRBV7-9,TRBJ2-1,many,.,TGTGCCAGCGGGGGAAGCTCCTACAATGAGCAGTTCTTC,CASGGSSYNEQFF
TRBV27,TRBJ2-5,.,.,TGTGCCAGCAGTCCCGTGCTACCTAAAGAGACCCAGTACTTC,CASSPVLPKETQYF
TRBV20-1,TRBJ2-3,.,.,TGCAGTGCTAGGGCGGGAATTAGCACAGATACGCAGTATTTT,CSARAGISTDTQYF
TRBV18,TRBJ1-5,many,.,TGTGCCAGCTCTCCCCCGGGGCAGCCCCAGCATTTT,CASSPPGQPQHF
TRBV4-3,TRBJ2-2,.,.,TGCGCCAGCGGCCAATTTGGTGGTTCGACCGGGGAGCTGTTTTTT,CASGQFGGSTGELFF
TRBV6-1,TRBJ1-2,many,TRBD1,TGTGCCAGCAGAGGACAGGGGATCTATGGCTACACCTTC,CASRGQGIYGYTF
TRBV20-1,TRBJ2-7,many,TRBD1,TGCAGTGCTAGTTTACAGGGGACAGTGCAGTACTTC,CSASLQGTVQYF
TRBV27,TRBJ1-2,many,TRBD1,TGTGCCAGCAGTCTTTCTACCCCGGGACAGCCGTTCTATGGCTACACCTTC,CASSLSTPGQPFYGYTF
TRBV5-1,TRBJ2-2,.,.,TGCGCCAGCTCCGGGGGACGGGCGACTATTAACACCGGGGAGCTGTTTTTT,CASSGGRATINTGELFF
TRBV2,TRBJ1-6,many,TRBD1,TGTGCCAGCATTCCCCAGACAGGGGTTCCTTCACCCCTCCACTTT,CASIPQTGVPSPLHF
TRBV19,TRBJ1-5,.,.,TGTGCCAGTAGTATAGGTCAGAGGGATCAGCCCCAGCATTTT,CASSIGQRDQPQHF
TRBV6-4,TRBJ1-1,many,.,TGTGCCAGCAGTGACTCGGACAACACTGAAGCTTTCTTT,CASSDSDNTEAFF
TRBV9,TRBJ2-1,.,TRBD2,TGTGCCAGCAGCGCCGGAGGCGGGGGCAATGAGCAGTTCTTC,CASSAGGGGNEQFF
TRBV20-1,TRBJ2-5,many,TRBD2,TGCAGTGCTAGAGTCTCGGCTAGCGGGGGTGGAGGGGAGACCCAGTACTTC,CSARVSASGGGGETQYF
TRBV7-9,TRBJ2-7,.,.,TGTGCCGGAGTGATAGGGCACGAGCAGTACTTC,CAGVIGHEQYF
TRBV19,TRBJ1-3,many,.,TGTGCCGTGGGACACCTCTCTGGAAACACCATATATTTT,CAVGHLSGNTIYF
TRBV20-1,TRBJ1-2,many,.,TGCAGTGCTAGGACGGAATACCGACAGGCCCCCTATGGCTACACCTTC,CSARTEYRQAPYGYTF
TRBV27,TRBJ1-5,many,.,TGTGCCAGCAGTTTATATGGAGCAGCGCAGCCCCAGCATTTT,CASSLYGAAQPQHF
TRBV6-2/TRBV6-3,TRBJ2-1,.,TRBD2,TGTGCCAGCAGACCCGGGGAGGCGGGGGGGCAGTTCTTC,CASRPGEAGGQFF
TRBV30,TRBJ2-7,.,TRBD1,TGTGCCTGGAGTGTACAGGGGGGATTATCTTACGAGCAGTACTTC,CAWSVQGGLSYEQYF
TRBV30,TRBJ2-2,many,TRBD2,TGTGCCTGGAGTGCTCGACTAGCGGGGATTGGGACCGGGGAGCTGTTTTTT,CAWSARLAGIGTGELFF
TRBV2,TRBJ1-4,.,.,TGTGCCAGCAGGCCGTACGGGACGACCCGAACGCGTAATGAAAAACTGTTTTTT,CASRPYGTTRTRNEKLFF
TRBV30,TRBJ2-7,many,.,TGTGCCCGACAATCCAGACAGACCTACGAGCAGTACTTC,CARQSRQTYEQYF
TRBV19,TRBJ2-1,many,TRBD2,TGTGCCAGTAGTAGAACAGGGCTACTAGCGGGAGGAGAGCAGTTCTTC,CASSRTGLLAGGEQFF
TRBV19,TRBJ2-3,many,.,TGTGCCAGTAGTCCCTACTCCTCCCGCGATACGCAGTATTTT,CASSPYSSRDTQYF
TRBV4-3,TRBJ1-2,many,.,TGCGCCAGCAGCCAGCGAGGGGATGATGGCTACACCTTC,CASSQRGDDGYTF
TRBV4-1,TRBJ2-5,.,TRBD1,TGCGCCAGCAGCCGAAGGGACAGAAGCCAAGAGACCCAGTACTTC,CASSRRDRSQETQYF
TRBV19,TRBJ2-5,many,TRBD1,TGTGCCAGTAGTCCCGACAGGGTCCCCGCAGGGACCCAGTACTTC,CASSPDRVPAGTQYF
TRBV5-1,TRBJ1-2,few,TRBD1,TGCGCCAGCAGCTTAACCGGGACAGGCGATAATGGCTACACCTTC,CASSLTGTGDNGYTF
TRBV7-2,TRBJ2-5,many,TRBD1,TGTGCCAGCAGCTTAGTGACAGGGGGCGAGGAGACCCAGTACTTC,CASSLVTGGEETQYF
TRBV15,TRBJ1-5,few,TRBD1,TGTGCCACGACGGCAGGGGGGGATCAGCCCCAGCATTTT,CATTAGGDQPQHF
TRBV12-5,TRBJ2-7,many,.,TGTGCTAGTGGTTTGACGAGGGGACGTTGGACGGACGAGCAGTACTTC,CASGLTRGRWTDEQYF
TRBV9,TRBJ2-5,many,.,TGTGCCAGCAGCCCTTTTTGGGGCGAGAAAGAGACCCAGTACTTC,CASSPFWGEKETQYF
TRBV14,TRBJ2-7,.,.,TGTGCCAGCAGCCAATCAGGGGTTCGGGAGCAGTACTTC,CASSQSGVREQYF
TRBV10-3,TRBJ2-1,.,TRBD1,TGTGCCATCAGTGAATCCTACCCGACAGGGGGCTTGGGCAATGAGCAGTTCTTC,CAISESYPTGGLGNEQFF
TRBV28,TRBJ1-2,.,.,TGTGCCAGCAGTTTGACTGCGAGCTATGGCTACACCTTC,CASSLTASYGYTF
TRBV14,TRBJ2-2,.,.,TGTGCCAGCAGCCAAGTACGAGGGAGGCCCCTCACCGGGGAGCTGTTTTTT,CASSQVRGRPLTGELFF